This TCR beta chain was captured in a study of blood T cell repertoires in COVID-19. Profiling relied on immunoSEQ multiplex PCR, and the TCRdb table lists in-frame clones only, not all of them. The profile shows around 260,000 clones, 65% to 85% of them singletons. CDR1 and CDR2 from the germline V gene are LGHDT and YNNKEL (reference sequence). Deletions cut 0 bases from V and 3 bases from J, with 11 bases between. This CDR3 is built from 16 residues. This clonotype was obtained from a person in their 70s with COVID-19, enrolled during active disease. V is TRBV3-1 (or the pseudogene TRBV3-2) and J is TRBJ1-4; a possible D gene is TRBD1 (6 bases). Sequences were obtained from peripheral blood. DNA of the CDR3: TGTGCCAGCAGCCAAGATGGGGGGGCGTCTAATGAAAAACTGTTTTTT. Translated, it gives CASSQDGGASNEKLFF.